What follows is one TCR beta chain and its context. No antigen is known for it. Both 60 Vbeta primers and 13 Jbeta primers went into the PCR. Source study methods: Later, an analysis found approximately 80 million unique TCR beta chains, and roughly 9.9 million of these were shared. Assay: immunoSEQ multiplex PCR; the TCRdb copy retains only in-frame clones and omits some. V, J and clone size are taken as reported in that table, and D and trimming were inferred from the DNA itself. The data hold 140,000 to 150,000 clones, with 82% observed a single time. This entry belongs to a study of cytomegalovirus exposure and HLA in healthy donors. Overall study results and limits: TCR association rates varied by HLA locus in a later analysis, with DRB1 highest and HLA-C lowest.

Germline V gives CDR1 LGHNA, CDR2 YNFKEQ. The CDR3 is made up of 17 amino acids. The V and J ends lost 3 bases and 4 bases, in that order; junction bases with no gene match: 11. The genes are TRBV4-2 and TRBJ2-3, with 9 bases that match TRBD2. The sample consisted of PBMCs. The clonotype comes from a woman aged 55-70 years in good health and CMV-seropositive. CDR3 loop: CASSHIVASGISDTQYF. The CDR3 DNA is TGTGCCAGCAGCCATATCGTGGCTAGCGGGATTTCAGATACGCAGTATTTT.